These 12 T cell receptor beta chains were all obtained from the same sample, sequenced in a study of cytomegalovirus exposure and HLA in healthy donors. The PCR ran on 60 Vbeta and 13 Jbeta primers. Sequencing used immunoSEQ multiplex PCR; TCRdb keeps in-frame clones, though not all of them. This sample has just over 80,000 clones, with more than 60% found just once. Sequencing input: PBMCs. The receptors originated from a man between 18 and 35 years old in good health and CMV-seropositive.

The V call is TRBV10-2, the J call TRBJ2-1; no reliable D call. V shed 2 bases and J shed 12 bases, with 8 bases lying between them. The CDR3 contains 11 residues. Germline V gene sequence: CDR1 WSHSY, CDR2 SAAADI. This chain's CDR3 is CASSEGLMQFF. The DNA for the CDR3 is TGCGCCAGCAGTGAGGGTCTAATGCAGTTCTTC.

The chain has TRBV6-5 and TRBJ1-2; D is perhaps TRBD1 (5 bases). Germline values: CDR1 MNHEY, CDR2 SVGAGI. Trimming pared 10 bases from V and 3 bases from J, leaving 9 bases between. This CDR3 is 11 amino acids long. The chain's CDR3 is CATRGYYGYTF. CDR3 sequence (DNA): TGTGCCACCCGGGGGTACTATGGCTACACCTTC.

To note about this clone: Other DNA sequences within the sample encode an identical CDR3. The genes are TRBV18 and TRBJ2-1; D gene ambiguous. CDR3 length: 13 residues. Between the trimmed V and J ends, which lost 2 bases and 5 bases, there was a span of 7 bases. The germline V gene has CDR1 KGHSH and CDR2 LQKENI. The CDR3 protein is CASSPGLDNEQFF. The CDR3 DNA follows: TGTGCCAGCTCACCAGGCCTTGACAATGAGCAGTTCTTC.

This clone was seen more than once but under ten times. The chain employs TRBV7-9 and TRBJ2-7, with a tentative D call TRBD2 (6 bases). Germline loops: CDR1 SEHNR, CDR2 FQNEAQ (reference sequence). V lost 1 base to trimming and J lost 4 bases, with 14 bases between them. The CDR3 has 15 amino acids. The CDR3 reads CASSLVTGGGYEQYF. The CDR3 DNA follows: TGTGCCAGCAGCTTAGTGACGGGCGGAGGGTACGAGCAGTACTTC.

The CDR3: CATWRNTEAFF. The CDR3 DNA is TGTGCCACTTGGAGGAACACTGAAGCTTTCTTT. The chain carries TRBV19 and TRBJ1-1; no definite D call. The CDR3 consists of 11 residues. From germline, CDR1 is LNHDA and CDR2 SQIVND (reference sequence). V was clipped by 10 bases and J by 1 base, with 7 bases between them. The whole variable domain, filled in from reference TRBV19 and TRBJ1-1, reads DGGITQSPKYLFRKEGQNVTLSCEQNLNHDAMYWYRQDPGQGLRLIYYSQIVNDFQKGDIAEGYSVSREKKESFPLTVTSAQKNPTAFYLCATWRNTEAFFGQGTRLTVV.

V is TRBV4-1 and J is TRBJ2-6; a possible D gene is TRBD1 (6 bases). CDR1 is MGHRA, CDR2 YSYEKL, per germline. This CDR3 is built from 14 residues. The V end was cut by 1 base, the J end by 9 bases, with 10 bases between. CDR3 bases: TGCGCCAGCAGCCAAGGGGACACCTACAACGTCCTGACTTTC. Translation gives CASSQGDTYNVLTF.

V usage is TRBV7-9 and J usage is TRBJ2-7, with TRBD1 matching over 8 bases. Germline V gene data show CDR1 as SEHNR and CDR2 as FQNEAQ (reference sequence). V trimming: 5 bases; J trimming: 0 bases; junction bases outside the gene matches: 6. The CDR3 sequence is 15 residues long. The CDR3 protein is CASSPGTGVSYEQYF. The CDR3 region has the DNA TGTGCCAGCAGCCCCGGGACAGGAGTCTCCTACGAGCAGTACTTC.

The chain employs TRBV4-2 and TRBJ2-1; no clear D. The CDR3 runs 12 residues. Germline CDR1 and CDR2: LGHNA and YNFKEQ. The germline V and J ends were trimmed by 0 bases and 6 bases, with 3 bases remaining between them. DNA of the CDR3: TGTGCCAGCAGCCAAGATCTCAATGAGCAGTTCTTC. Its protein is CASSQDLNEQFF.

This clone came up once. The chain employs TRBV6-5 and TRBJ2-7, with 7 nucleotides matching TRBD1. Losses at the gene ends were 5 bases for V and 12 bases for J; bases not matched to a gene: 10. This CDR3 is 12 amino acids long. In germline, CDR1 is MNHEY, CDR2 SVGAGI. DNA of the CDR3: TGTGCCAGCAGTCCCCCACAGGGGCCCGCGTACTTC. This translates into CASSPPQGPAYF.

The genes are TRBV15 and TRBJ1-1; D is perhaps TRBD1 (5 bases). CDR1 LNHNV and CDR2 YYDKDF come from the germline V gene (reference sequence). The CDR3 sequence is 16 residues long. Deletions cut 4 bases from V and 1 base from J, with 16 bases between. CDR3 sequence: CATSITGGGTNTEAFF. The CDR3 DNA reads TGTGCCACCAGCATTACGGGGGGGGGAACGAACACTGAAGCTTTCTTT.

The V call is TRBV10-3, the J call TRBJ2-5; 9 bases agree with TRBD1. CDR3 length equals 16 residues. Trimming removed 0 bases from V and 3 bases from J; junction bases left unmatched: 5. Germline V lookup: CDR1 ENHRY, CDR2 SYGVKD. The CDR3 DNA is TGTGCCATCAGTGAGTCCGGGACAGGGAGGGAAGAGACCCAGTACTTC. Translation: CAISESGTGREETQYF.

V and J are TRBV4-1 and TRBJ2-1; D uncertain. V was cut by 1 base and J by 6 bases, with 13 bases left in between. The CDR3 is 15 amino acids. Germline V lookup: CDR1 MGHRA, CDR2 YSYEKL. The CDR3 sequence is CASSQVADSTNEQFF. CDR3 nucleotides: TGCGCCAGCAGCCAAGTCGCCGACTCGACCAATGAGCAGTTCTTC.